This TCR beta chain was captured by sequencing in a study of blood T cell repertoires in COVID-19. This clone is labeled medium-sized. Sequencing was performed with immunoSEQ multiplex PCR; in TCRdb, only in-frame clones are kept and a portion is missing. The sample has about 50,000 clones, 86% seen once; the top ten hold under 6%. Sequencing was done on a sample of peripheral blood. The TCR originated in a man aged 40-49 years with active COVID-19.

CDR3 sequence: CASSSRDSAQSLGYGYTF. CDR3 sequence (DNA): TGTGCCAGCAGCTCCCGGGACAGCGCTCAAAGCTTAGGCTATGGCTACACCTTC. The chain joins TRBV7-9 to TRBJ1-2, with 7 bases that match TRBD1. The trim removed 4 bases at V and 4 bases at J, leaving 18 bases unmatched. This CDR3 comprises 18 residues. Germline assignment: CDR1 SEHNR and CDR2 FQNEAQ (reference sequence).